The present T cell receptor beta chain was sequenced within a study of cytomegalovirus exposure and HLA in healthy donors. Study-wide results and caveats: Later analysis suggested links between common viral pathogens and several top significant clusters.

CDR1 is SQVTM, CDR2 ANQGSEA, per germline. The V gene lost 4 bases and the J gene lost 8 bases, with 18 bases spanning the gap. CDR3 length equals 14 residues. Primers for the PCR totalled 60 Vbeta and 13 Jbeta. Clones were read by immunoSEQ multiplex PCR, and TCRdb kept only the in-frame ones, dropping some. In the table there are some 200,000 clones, approximately 80% of which are singletons. A note on this clone: The antigen remains unidentified.

Specimen: PBMCs. The J gene is TRBJ2-1, the V gene TRBV29-1; weak D call: TRBD1 (5 bases). This clonotype was sampled from a girl aged 2 to 10 in good health and CMV-seronegative. CDR3 sequence (DNA): TGCAGCGTTGTGTTTCCGGATCTAGGGGATGAGCAGTTCTTC. Protein sequence: CSVVFPDLGDEQFF.